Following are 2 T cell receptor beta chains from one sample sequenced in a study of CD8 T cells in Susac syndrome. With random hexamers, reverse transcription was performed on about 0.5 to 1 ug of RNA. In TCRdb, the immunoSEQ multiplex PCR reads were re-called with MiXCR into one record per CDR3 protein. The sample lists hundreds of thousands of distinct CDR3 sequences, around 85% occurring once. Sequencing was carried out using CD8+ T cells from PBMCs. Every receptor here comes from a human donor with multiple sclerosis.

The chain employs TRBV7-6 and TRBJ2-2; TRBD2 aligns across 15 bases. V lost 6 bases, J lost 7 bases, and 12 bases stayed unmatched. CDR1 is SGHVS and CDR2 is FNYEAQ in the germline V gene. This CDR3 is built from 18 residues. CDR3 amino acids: CASSSTWTSGGAHGELFF. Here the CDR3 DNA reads TGTGCCAGCAGTTCTACCTGGACTAGCGGGGGGGCACACGGGGAGCTGTTTTTT.

The CDR3 DNA is TGTGCCAGCAGCGTAGTTGGAGGGGCGCGATCCTACAATGAGCAGTTCTTC. Amino acid sequence: CASSVVGGARSYNEQFF. The J gene is TRBJ2-1, the V gene TRBV9, with a tentative D call TRBD2 (6 bases). CDR1 SGDLS and CDR2 YYNGEE come from the germline V gene. V gave up 0 bases and J gave up 1 base, with 14 bases separating them. The CDR3 contains 17 residues.